This TCR beta chain emerged from a study of neoadjuvant anti-PD-1 for oral cavity cancer. The CDR3 sequence is 14 residues long. Germline CDR1 MNHEY, CDR2 SVGAGI. V lost 0 bases and J 2 bases, leaving 8 bases between the germline ends. Sequenced by immunoSEQ multiplex PCR; TCRdb stores in-frame clones only, minus some. The sample includes under 20,000 clones, 66% of them seen just once. Material: PBMCs, obtained before nivolumab (anti-PD-1) treatment. The V call is TRBV6-5, the J call TRBJ2-7; D is possibly TRBD2 (5 bases). This receptor was taken from a person aged 35 to 85 with oral cavity squamous cell carcinoma. The DNA of the CDR3 is TGTGCCAGCAGTTACTCGAGAGGGACCTACGAGCAGTACTTC. It specifies CASSYSRGTYEQYF.